The entry that follows covers one T cell receptor beta chain sequence. This sample is part of a study of T cells after yellow fever vaccination. In germline, CDR1 is SGHAT, CDR2 FQNNGV. This CDR3 region has 18 residues. V gave up 5 bases and J gave up 0 bases; unmatched junction bases: 12. Universal primer sites and UMIs were introduced during 5'RACE template-switching synthesis of TCR cDNA. TCRdb called the 5' RACE reads again in MiXCR, with one record for every CDR3 protein. This table has 80,000 to 100,000 distinct CDR3 sequences, about 8.4% appearing once. Study findings and constraints: Reappearing after the booster were most of the clones from primary vaccination (roughly 96% CD4, about 87% CD8).

The sequencing used CD8+ T cells not binding an NS4B(214-222) dextramer, sorted from PBMCs, collected roughly 14 days after the first yellow fever vaccination. The TCR comes from a man aged 18-30 years who received the YFV17D yellow fever vaccine. The genes are TRBV11-2 and TRBJ2-5; 10 nucleotides match TRBD2. The CDR3 bases are TGTGCCAGCAGCCTTCGGGGAGGACTAGCGGCGTACCAAGAGACCCAGTACTTC. Protein sequence: CASSLRGGLAAYQETQYF.